Listed here are 18 T cell receptor beta chains from one sample, sequenced in a study of cytomegalovirus exposure and HLA in healthy donors. Both 60 Vbeta primers and 13 Jbeta primers went into the PCR. Sequencing was performed with immunoSEQ multiplex PCR; in TCRdb, only in-frame clones are kept and a portion is missing. This table has about 130,000 clones, approximately 85% appearing once. The sequenced sample was PBMCs. These receptors were collected from a boy between 10 and 17 years old in good health and CMV-seronegative.

The J gene is TRBJ2-3, the V gene TRBV6-1; 7 bases align to TRBD1. The CDR3 is made up of 14 amino acids. The junction had 4 bases not matched to a gene; V was cut back by 2 bases and J by 5 bases. The V gene's germline CDR1 is MNHNS and CDR2 SASEGT. The CDR3 loop reads CASSERGPGDTQYF. The CDR3 DNA sequence: TGTGCCAGCAGTGAAAGGGGGCCTGGAGATACGCAGTATTTT.

J is TRBJ1-3 and V is TRBV6-1; D is perhaps TRBD1 (5 bases). The CDR3 is 14 residues long. V was pared by 3 bases and J by 5 bases, with 11 bases between. The germline gives CDR1 MNHNS, CDR2 SASEGT. CDR3 DNA: TGTGCCAGCAGTGAGGGGGGGGGTAGAAACACCATATATTTT. Translating gives CASSEGGGRNTIYF.

The gene calls are TRBV7-8 and TRBJ2-5; TRBD2 matches 8 bases. Matching the DNA end better, TRBJ2-7 makes the J call doubtful. The CDR3 extends over 15 amino acids. The germline gives CDR1 SGHVS, CDR2 FQNEAQ. The CDR3 DNA follows: TGTGCCAGCAGCCCTGGGACTAGTCACATCCACGAGCAGTACTTC. Amino acids: CASSPGTSHIHEQYF.

The V call is TRBV7-3, the J call TRBJ1-1; a weak D match, TRBD1 (6 bases). The V gene's germline CDR1 is SGHTA and CDR2 FQGTGA. This CDR3 has 13 amino acids. V lost 3 bases, J lost 5 bases, and 10 bases lay in between. CDR3 in amino acids: CASSFAGTTEAFF. For the CDR3, the DNA is TGTGCCAGCAGCTTCGCCGGGACAACTGAAGCTTTCTTT.

This clone was seen just once. The genes are TRBV5-1 and TRBJ2-3; 8 bases are a match to TRBD2. This CDR3 is 14 amino acids long. CDR1 and CDR2 from the germline V gene are SGHRS and YFSETQ. V lost 8 bases and J lost 4; bases outside the gene matches: 9. CDR3 DNA sequence: TGCGCCAGTACTGCTCAGACTAGCGCAGATACGCAGTATTTT. The encoded protein is CASTAQTSADTQYF.

The chain links TRBV7-9 to TRBJ2-3; 11 bases are shared with TRBD2. Per germline, CDR1 SEHNR and CDR2 FQNEAQ (reference sequence). The CDR3 covers 15 residues. V was clipped by 3 bases and J by 5 bases; unmatched bases: 4. The CDR3 is CASSFSGRAIDTQYF. The CDR3 DNA reads as TGTGCCAGCAGCTTTAGCGGGAGGGCCATAGATACGCAGTATTTT.

This rearrangement joins TRBV7-2 to TRBJ2-3; 7 bases fit TRBD2. Germline CDR1 SGHTA, CDR2 FQGNSA. The CDR3 has 15 amino acids. J lost 1 base, V lost 5 bases, and 6 bases had no gene match. This CDR3 is CASSVRTRGTDTQYF. CDR3 DNA: TGTGCCAGCAGCGTTAGGACTAGAGGCACAGATACGCAGTATTTT.

The chain uses TRBV2 and TRBJ1-3, with D possibly being TRBD1 (5 bases). This CDR3 has 14 amino acids. CDR1 and CDR2 (germline): SNHLY, FYNNEI. Trimming removed 3 bases from V and 2 bases from J, with 8 bases in between. The CDR3 loop is CASSDRAAGNTIYF. CDR3 DNA: TGTGCCAGCAGTGACAGGGCGGCTGGAAACACCATATATTTT. The complete variable domain, with remaining parts taken from reference TRBV2 and TRBJ1-3, reads EPEVTQTPSHQVTQMGQEVILRCVPISNHLYFYWYRQILGQKVEFLVSFYNNEISEKSEIFDDQFSVERPDGSNFTLKIRSTKLEDSAMYFCASSDRAAGNTIYFGEGSWLTVV.

This chain connects TRBV29-1 to TRBJ2-7; TRBD2 aligns across 11 bases. The CDR3 extends over 16 amino acids. Germline V lookup: CDR1 SQVTM, CDR2 ANQGSEA. V shed 3 bases and J 0 bases; nucleotides not matched to a gene: 7. The CDR3, as DNA: TGCAGCGTTGAGTGGCTAGCGGGGGGTAGCTCCTACGAGCAGTACTTC. It specifies CSVEWLAGGSSYEQYF.

The V gene is TRBV7-9, the J gene TRBJ1-6; weak D call: TRBD1 (5 bases). V dropped 2 bases and J dropped 10 bases, with 12 bases sitting between them. The CDR3 contains 14 residues. Germline CDR1 and CDR2: SEHNR and FQNEAQ (reference sequence). The CDR3 region is CASSLQGQASPLHF. DNA for the CDR3: TGTGCCAGCAGCTTACAGGGCCAGGCGTCACCCCTCCACTTT.

The chain is built from TRBV9 and TRBJ1-4, with D unresolved. The ends were cut back, 0 bases at V and 13 bases at J, with 22 bases in the middle. Germline assignment: CDR1 SGDLS and CDR2 YYNGEE. The CDR3 runs to 16 residues. CDR3 coding DNA: TGTGCCAGCAGCGTAGCTGAGCCAGGCCACTCAGGAAGACTGTTTTTT. Translated: CASSVAEPGHSGRLFF.

The chain joins TRBV7-2 to TRBJ1-1, with 7 bases matching TRBD1. CDR1 and CDR2 (germline): SGHTA, FQGNSA. The CDR3 totals 14 residues. J was trimmed by 4 bases and V by 3 bases; bases with no gene match: 5. Here the CDR3 reads CASSFDRVFTEAFF. Written as DNA, the CDR3 is TGTGCCAGCAGCTTTGACAGGGTTTTCACTGAAGCTTTCTTT. Full variable domain (missing parts from reference TRBV7-2 and TRBJ1-1): GAGVSQSPSNKVTEKGKDVELRCDPISGHTALYWYRQSLGQGLEFLIYFQGNSAPDKSGLPSDRFSAERTGGSVSTLTIQRTQQEDSAVYLCASSFDRVFTEAFFGQGTRLTVV.

The genes are TRBV9 and TRBJ1-2, with a weak D call TRBD1 (6 bases). The length of the CDR3 is 13 residues. CDR1 is SGDLS and CDR2 is YYNGEE in the germline V gene. V was pared by 3 bases and J by 8 bases, with 14 bases between. Here the CDR3 reads CASSGYRAAGYTF. The CDR3 DNA sequence: TGTGCCAGCAGCGGATACAGGGCGGCGGGCTACACCTTC. Filled out from reference TRBV9 and TRBJ1-2, the complete variable domain reads DSGVTQTPKHLITATGQRVTLRCSPRSGDLSVYWYQQSLDQGLQFLIQYYNGEERAKGNILERFSAQQFPDLHSELNLSSLELGDSALYFCASSGYRAAGYTFGSGTRLTVV.

The chain has TRBV7-2 and TRBJ2-1, with 7 nucleotides matching TRBD2. The CDR3 consists of 13 residues. Trimming cost V 0 bases and J 12 bases; bases outside gene matches: 5. Germline values: CDR1 SGHTA, CDR2 FQGNSA. The CDR3, as DNA: TGTGCCAGCAGCTTAGCGGGAGGGCCTTCGCAGTTCTTC. It is translated as CASSLAGGPSQFF.

The chain couples TRBV5-1 to TRBJ2-6; D is possibly TRBD1 (6 bases). The CDR3 extends over 23 amino acids. With 5 bases removed from V and 0 bases from J, the gap between germline ends came to 33 bases. Germline-derived CDR1 and CDR2 are SGHRS and YFSETQ. The chain's CDR3 is CASSHWGTTPRTTTSSGANVLTF. In DNA form, the CDR3 reads TGCGCCAGCAGTCATTGGGGGACAACACCCCGCACCACTACCTCCTCTGGGGCCAACGTCCTGACTTTC.

The chain combines TRBV7-9 with TRBJ1-1; possibly TRBD1 for D (6 bases). The CDR3 is 15 amino acids. CDR1 is SEHNR and CDR2 is FQNEAQ in the germline V gene (reference sequence). Trimming cost V 5 bases and J 3 bases, with 16 bases left between them. The CDR3 region has the DNA TGTGCCAGCAGCGGGGGGGGGACACGGCACACTGAAGCTTTCTTT. Residues: CASSGGGTRHTEAFF.

The chain couples TRBV6-6 to TRBJ2-5, with TRBD1 matching 7 bases. The J call could be wrong; TRBJ2-7 is a better fit for the DNA end. CDR3 length: 15 amino acids. CDR1 is MNHNY, CDR2 SVGAGI, per germline (reference sequence). CDR3 nucleotides: TGTGCCAGCAGTTACCCAGGGACAGTCGGGTACGAGCAGTACTTC. Translating gives CASSYPGTVGYEQYF.

The rearrangement links TRBV15 to TRBJ2-3; D may be TRBD1 (5 bases). Germline CDR1 LNHNV, CDR2 YYDKDF (reference sequence). The CDR3 is 13 amino acids. Trimming took 8 bases from V and 1 from J, leaving 10 bases between them. DNA of the CDR3: TGTGCCACCGGCCTAGGGGGCACAGATACGCAGTATTTT. Translated: CATGLGGTDTQYF.